This TCR beta chain stems from a study of shared clonotypes between healthy human individuals. General study results and limits: Clonotype sharing among donors, it was expected, would be affected by sequencing depth.

The method was immunoSEQ multiplex PCR; TCRdb's version includes in-frame clones alone and lacks a portion of them. The sample records around 550,000 clones, almost 97% being singletons. The donor cohort consisted entirely of Caucasian adults residing in Nashville, Tennessee. Splitting of CD4+ cells produced CD45RA+ naive and CD45RA-negative memory subsets. Trimming left V 5 bases short and J 0 bases short, with 7 bases between. Germline CDR1 reads MDHEN; CDR2 reads SYDVKM. The CDR3 consists of 14 residues. Comments on this clone: The target antigen is unknown.

The gene calls are TRBV28 and TRBJ1-4; D is unclear. The TCR comes from a woman younger than 45 in good health. Sample: naive CD4+ T cells sorted from blood. Subset meaning: CD45RA+ positively selected. The CDR3 coding sequence is TGTGCCAGCAGTCACGCTACAACTAATGAAAAACTGTTTTTT. Amino acid sequence: CASSHATTNEKLFF.